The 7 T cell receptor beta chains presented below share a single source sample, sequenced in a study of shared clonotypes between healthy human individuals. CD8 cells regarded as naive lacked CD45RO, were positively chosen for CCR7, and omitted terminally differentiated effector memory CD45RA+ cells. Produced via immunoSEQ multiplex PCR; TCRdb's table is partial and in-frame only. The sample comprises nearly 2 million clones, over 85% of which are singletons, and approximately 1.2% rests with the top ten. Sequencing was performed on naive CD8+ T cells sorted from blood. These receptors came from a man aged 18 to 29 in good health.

Written as DNA, the CDR3 is TGTGCCAGTAGTATATACGGGAGTGCTTACGAGCAGTACTTC. As protein: CASSIYGSAYEQYF. The chain uses TRBV19 and TRBJ2-7; a weak D match, TRBD2 (6 bases). V lost 2 bases and J 4 bases, leaving 12 bases between the germline ends. CDR1 is LNHDA, CDR2 SQIVND, per germline (reference sequence). The CDR3 totals 14 residues.

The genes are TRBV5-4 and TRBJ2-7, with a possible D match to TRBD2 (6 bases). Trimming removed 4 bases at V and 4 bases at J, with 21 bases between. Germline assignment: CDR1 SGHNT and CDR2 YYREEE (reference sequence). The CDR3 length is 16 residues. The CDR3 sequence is CASSPAVGGTVYEQYF. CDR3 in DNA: TGTGCCAGCAGCCCGGCCGTGGGGGGAACAGTTTACGAGCAGTACTTC.

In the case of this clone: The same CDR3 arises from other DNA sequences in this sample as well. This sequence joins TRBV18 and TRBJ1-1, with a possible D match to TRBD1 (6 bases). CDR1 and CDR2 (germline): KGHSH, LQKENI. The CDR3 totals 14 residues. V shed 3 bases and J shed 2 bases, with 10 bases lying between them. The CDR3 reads CASSPTGPNTEAFF. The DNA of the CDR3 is TGTGCCAGCTCACCGACAGGCCCCAACACTGAAGCTTTCTTT.

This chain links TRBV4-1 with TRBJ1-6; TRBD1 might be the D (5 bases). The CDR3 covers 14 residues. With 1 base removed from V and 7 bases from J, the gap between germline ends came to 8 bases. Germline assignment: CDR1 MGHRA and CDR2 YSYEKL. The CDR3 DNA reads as TGCGCCAGCAGCCAAGCGGGGGTGAATTCACCCCTCCACTTT. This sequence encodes CASSQAGVNSPLHF.

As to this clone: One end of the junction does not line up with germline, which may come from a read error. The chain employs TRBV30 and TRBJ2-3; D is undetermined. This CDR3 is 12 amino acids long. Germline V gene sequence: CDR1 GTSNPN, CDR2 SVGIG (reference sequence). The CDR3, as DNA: TGTGCCTGGGAATTTATGGCAGATACGCGGTATTTT. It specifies CAWEFMADTRYF.

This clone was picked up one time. The CDR3 loop reads CASSRLAGETGELFF. CDR3 DNA: TGTGCCAGCAGCCGACTAGCGGGAGAAACCGGGGAGCTGTTTTTT. The chain couples TRBV14 to TRBJ2-2; TRBD2 matches 12 bases. With V trimmed by 4 bases and J by 5 bases, 2 bases remained unmatched. The CDR3 loop spans 15 amino acids. CDR1 and CDR2 (germline): SGHDN, FVKESK.

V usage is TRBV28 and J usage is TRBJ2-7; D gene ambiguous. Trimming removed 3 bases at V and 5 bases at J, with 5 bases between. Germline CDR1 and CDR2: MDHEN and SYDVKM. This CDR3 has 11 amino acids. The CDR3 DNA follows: TGTGCCAGCAGTTTCCGGAACGAGCAGTACTTC. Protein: CASSFRNEQYF.